This record concerns one T cell receptor (beta chain) sequence. CDR1 DFQATT and CDR2 SNEGSKA come from the germline V gene (reference sequence). The CDR3 is 14 amino acids. The data derive from a study of monozygotic twins with inflammatory bowel disease. From its re-call of the 5' RACE reads, TCRdb lists each CDR3 protein once, without DNA. Its table lists 200,000 to 250,000 distinct CDR3 sequences. The sample was blood. J is TRBJ1-2 and V is TRBV20-1; TCRdb returns TRBD1, unconfirmable since there is no DNA. The receptor comes from a human donor with ulcerative colitis or Crohn's disease, or a healthy co-twin of an affected twin (not recorded which). CDR3 protein: CSARGTGGAYGYTF.